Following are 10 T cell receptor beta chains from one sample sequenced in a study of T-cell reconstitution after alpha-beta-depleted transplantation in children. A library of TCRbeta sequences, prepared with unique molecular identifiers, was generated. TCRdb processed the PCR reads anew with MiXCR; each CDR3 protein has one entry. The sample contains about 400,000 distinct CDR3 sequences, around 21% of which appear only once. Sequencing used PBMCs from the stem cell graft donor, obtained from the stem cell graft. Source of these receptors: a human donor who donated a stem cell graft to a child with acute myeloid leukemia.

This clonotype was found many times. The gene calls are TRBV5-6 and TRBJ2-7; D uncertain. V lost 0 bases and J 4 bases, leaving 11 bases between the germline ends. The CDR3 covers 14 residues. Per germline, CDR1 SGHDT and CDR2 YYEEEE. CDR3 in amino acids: CASSLGVDPYEQYF. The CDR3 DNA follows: TGTGCCAGCAGCTTGGGGGTCGACCCTTACGAGCAGTACTTC.

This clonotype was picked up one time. CDR3 loop: CASREGAYEQYF. CDR3 sequence (DNA): TGTGCCAGCAGAGAGGGCGCTTACGAGCAGTACTTC. The J gene is TRBJ2-7, the V gene TRBV2, with a possible D match to TRBD2 (5 bases). The CDR3 has 12 residues. V was trimmed by 6 bases and J by 4 bases, leaving 10 bases between them. Germline assignment: CDR1 SNHLY and CDR2 FYNNEI.

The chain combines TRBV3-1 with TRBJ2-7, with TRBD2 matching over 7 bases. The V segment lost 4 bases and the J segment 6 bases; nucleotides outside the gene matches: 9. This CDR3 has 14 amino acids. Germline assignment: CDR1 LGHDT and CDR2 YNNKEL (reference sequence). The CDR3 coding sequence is TGTGCCAGCAGCCCGATAAGCGGGAACACCGAGCAGTACTTC. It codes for CASSPISGNTEQYF.

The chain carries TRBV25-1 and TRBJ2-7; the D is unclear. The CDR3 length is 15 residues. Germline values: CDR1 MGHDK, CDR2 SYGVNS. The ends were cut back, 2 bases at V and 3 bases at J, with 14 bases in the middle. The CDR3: CASSEQGGRNYEQYF. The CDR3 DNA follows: TGTGCCAGCAGTGAACAAGGTGGTAGAAACTACGAGCAGTACTTC.

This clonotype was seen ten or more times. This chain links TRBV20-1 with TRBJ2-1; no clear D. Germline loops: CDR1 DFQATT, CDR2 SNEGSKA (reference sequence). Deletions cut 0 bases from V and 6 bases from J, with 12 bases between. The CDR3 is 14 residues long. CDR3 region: CSARDPGGSNEQFF. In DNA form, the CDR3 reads TGCAGTGCTAGAGATCCCGGTGGTTCCAATGAGCAGTTCTTC.

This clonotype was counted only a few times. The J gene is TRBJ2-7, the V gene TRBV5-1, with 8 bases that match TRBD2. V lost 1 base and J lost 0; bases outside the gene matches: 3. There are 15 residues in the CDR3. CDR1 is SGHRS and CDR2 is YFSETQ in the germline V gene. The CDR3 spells CASSLLSGSSYEQYF. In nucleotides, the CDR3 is TGCGCCAGCAGCTTGTTAAGCGGGAGCTCCTACGAGCAGTACTTC.

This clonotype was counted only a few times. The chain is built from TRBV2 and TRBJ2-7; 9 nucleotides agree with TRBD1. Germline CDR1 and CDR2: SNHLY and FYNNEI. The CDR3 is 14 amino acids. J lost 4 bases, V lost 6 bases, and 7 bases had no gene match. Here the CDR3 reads CASRAGTGQYEQYF. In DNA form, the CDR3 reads TGTGCCAGCAGGGCCGGGACAGGGCAGTACGAGCAGTACTTC.

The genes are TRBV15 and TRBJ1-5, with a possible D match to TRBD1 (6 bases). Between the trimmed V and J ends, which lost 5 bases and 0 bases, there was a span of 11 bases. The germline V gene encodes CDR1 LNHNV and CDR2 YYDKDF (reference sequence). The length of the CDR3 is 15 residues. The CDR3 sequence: CATSRTDTSNQPQHF. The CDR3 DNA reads TGTGCCACCAGCCGGACAGATACTAGCAATCAGCCCCAGCATTTT.

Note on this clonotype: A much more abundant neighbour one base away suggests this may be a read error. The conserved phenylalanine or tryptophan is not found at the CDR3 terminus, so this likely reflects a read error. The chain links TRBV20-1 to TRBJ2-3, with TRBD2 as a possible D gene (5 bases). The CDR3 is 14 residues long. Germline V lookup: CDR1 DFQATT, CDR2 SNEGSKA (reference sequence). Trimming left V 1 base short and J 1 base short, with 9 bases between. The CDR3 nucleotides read TGCAGTGCTAGAGGGACTGGCCGCACAGATACGCAGTATTGT. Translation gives CSARGTGRTDTQYC.

DNA for the CDR3: TGTGCCAGCAGCCTAGGACAGGGACCCGAGACCCAGTACTTC. It codes for CASSLGQGPETQYF. The J gene is TRBJ2-5, the V gene TRBV4-2, with 8 bases matching TRBD1. CDR1 is LGHNA, CDR2 YNFKEQ, per germline. The CDR3 has 14 residues. V gave up 4 bases and J gave up 5 bases; unmatched junction bases: 6.